Listed below are T cell receptor beta chains from one sample, sequenced in a study of T cells in Graves' hyperthyroidism and ophthalmopathy. Each CDR3 protein is one row after TCRdb ran MiXCR on the multiplex PCR reads. The sample holds approximately 400,000 distinct CDR3 sequences, approximately 12% seen once. Specimen: blood. These receptors all come from a man aged 30 to 39 with Graves' hyperthyroidism that later progressed to Graves' ophthalmopathy. The CDR3 runs from the conserved cysteine through the conserved F or W. A D gene is named only where the DNA matches it firmly. Clone size is given for some rows only: seen once, a few or many times, or a class if the clone is expanded.

D,size,J,V,CDR3,DNA
.,.,TRBJ2-3,TRBV7-3,CASSSTISGDTQYF,TGTGCCAGCAGCTCTACAATATCAGGGGATACGCAGTATTTT
.,many,TRBJ1-2,TRBV20-1,CSASDSYGYTF,TGCAGTGCTAGCGACAGCTATGGCTACACCTTC
.,few,TRBJ2-7,TRBV4-1,CASSQYLVINEQYF,TGCGCCAGCAGCCAATACCTAGTGATAAACGAGCAGTACTTC
TRBD1,few,TRBJ2-7,TRBV6-5,CASSTRDRDHEQYF,TGTGCCAGCAGTACTCGGGACAGGGACCACGAGCAGTACTTC
.,.,TRBJ1-1,TRBV6-5,CASSYRGQMNTEAFF,TGTGCCAGCAGTTACCGGGGCCAAATGAACACTGAAGCTTTCTTT
.,many,TRBJ2-3,TRBV7-6,CASGSGTDTQYF,TGTGCCAGTGGTAGCGGCACAGATACGCAGTATTTT
.,few,TRBJ1-6,TRBV7-9,CASSLGGDSYNSPLHF,TGTGCCAGCAGCTTAGGAGGAGACTCCTATAATTCACCCCTCCACTTT
TRBD2,few,TRBJ2-3,TRBV29-1,CSSWLASGYTDTQYF,TGCAGTTCCTGGTTGGCTAGCGGGTACACAGATACGCAGTATTTT
.,many,TRBJ2-7,TRBV7-2,CASSFRGGGIYEQYF,TGTGCCAGCAGCTTCCGGGGAGGGGGGATCTACGAGCAGTACTTC
TRBD1,few,TRBJ1-6,TRBV18,CASSPTQGAFSNSPLHF,TGTGCCAGCTCTCCAACACAGGGGGCATTTAGTAATTCACCCCTCCACTTT
TRBD2,.,TRBJ2-3,TRBV6-5,CASSYEPAGRGTDTQYF,TGTGCCAGCAGTTACGAACCAGCGGGGCGGGGCACAGATACGCAGTATTTT
.,many,TRBJ2-1,TRBV5-1,CASSLVREEQFF,TGCGCCAGCAGCTTGGTACGAGAGGAGCAGTTCTTC
.,many,TRBJ1-6,TRBV11-1,CASSLVRNSPLHF,TGTGCCAGCAGCTTAGTGAGAAATTCACCCCTCCACTTT
.,.,TRBJ1-5,TRBV20-1,CSAEGQSVGVGHF,TGCAGTGCGGAAGGACAGTCAGTCGGCGTCGGGCATTTT
.,many,TRBJ1-4,TRBV7-9,CASNPSGGHNEKLFF,TGTGCCAGCAACCCCTCTGGGGGGCATAATGAAAAACTGTTTTTT
TRBD1,many,TRBJ2-5,TRBV7-7,CASSTGQTETQYF,TGTGCTAGCAGCACGGGACAGACAGAGACCCAGTACTTC
TRBD1,many,TRBJ2-7,TRBV12-5,CASGLDRRGVQGTYEQYF,TGTGCTAGTGGTTTAGACAGAAGGGGAGTACAGGGGACCTACGAGCAGTACTTC
.,few,TRBJ2-7,TRBV24-1,CATSDPGGERPYEQYF,TGTGCCACCAGTGATCCCGGAGGGGAGAGGCCCTACGAGCAGTACTTC
TRBD1,.,TRBJ1-3,TRBV12-3/TRBV12-4,CASSFGTGSNTIYF,TGTGCCAGCAGTTTTGGGACAGGGAGCAACACCATATATTTT
.,few,TRBJ2-5,TRBV7-8,CASSLFLETQYF,TGTGCCAGCAGCCTCTTTCTGGAGACCCAGTACTTC
TRBD2,many,TRBJ2-3,TRBV6-1,CASRSSGGYTDTQYF,TGTGCCAGCAGATCAAGCGGGGGATACACAGATACGCAGTATTTT
TRBD1,.,TRBJ2-1,TRBV10-2,CASSDPRDSSYNEQFF,TGCGCCAGCAGTGATCCCCGGGACAGCTCCTACAATGAGCAGTTCTTC
TRBD2,few,TRBJ2-7,TRBV7-9,CASSVKRGGSYEQYF,TGTGCCAGCAGTGTCAAGCGGGGGGGGTCCTACGAGCAGTACTTC
TRBD2,.,TRBJ2-1,TRBV5-1,CASSSRARGGAFDEQFF,TGCGCCAGCAGCTCCCGGGCCCGCGGGGGGGCCTTCGATGAGCAGTTCTTC
TRBD1,few,TRBJ1-3,TRBV28,CASSLWDRTISGNTIYF,TGTGCCAGCAGTTTATGGGACAGGACAATCTCTGGAAACACCATATATTTT
TRBD1,many,TRBJ1-2,TRBV28,CASSLSRGLVGYTF,TGTGCCAGCAGTTTATCCAGGGGGCTCGTGGGCTACACCTTC
TRBD2,.,TRBJ2-1,TRBV12-3/TRBV12-4,CASSPYSSGYNEQFF,TGTGCCAGCAGCCCTTATTCTAGCGGCTACAATGAGCAGTTCTTC
.,.,TRBJ1-5,TRBV20-1,CSAKTAPYSNQPQHF,TGCAGTGCTAAGACAGCACCTTATAGCAATCAGCCCCAGCATTTT
.,.,TRBJ1-4,TRBV7-9,CTRYSYEKLFF,TGTACCAGGTATAGCTATGAAAAACTGTTTTTT
.,many,TRBJ2-1,TRBV5-1,CASSPEGGVSYNEQFF,TGCGCCAGCAGCCCCGAAGGAGGGGTATCCTACAATGAGCAGTTCTTC
.,few,TRBJ2-2,TRBV7-6,CASSNVVGVNGELFF,TGTGCCAGCAGCAACGTCGTGGGGGTCAACGGGGAGCTGTTTTTT
.,.,TRBJ1-5,TRBV2,CASSDQQSNQPQHF,TGTGCCAGCAGTGATCAACAGAGCAATCAGCCCCAGCATTTT
.,.,TRBJ1-2,TRBV19,CASRIGGAYYGYTF,TGTGCCAGTAGGATCGGGGGTGCGTACTATGGCTACACCTTC
.,few,TRBJ2-1,TRBV2,CASSDSQRRYNEQFF,TGTGCCAGCAGTGACAGCCAGCGACGCTACAATGAGCAGTTCTTC
TRBD1,.,TRBJ1-5,TRBV6-9,CASRMTGGLGNQPQHF,TGTGCCAGCAGGATGACAGGGGGCTTAGGCAATCAGCCCCAGCATTTT
.,.,TRBJ2-2,TRBV27,CASSFSEGAGELFF,TGTGCCAGCAGTTTTTCGGAAGGGGCCGGGGAGCTGTTTTTT
TRBD2,many,TRBJ2-3,TRBV7-2,CASSLVAGGGDTQYF,TGTGCCAGCAGCTTAGTAGCGGGGGGGGGCGATACGCAGTATTTT
.,many,TRBJ2-7,TRBV11-3,CASSLGPKSYEQYF,TGTGCCAGCAGCCTGGGACCGAAATCCTACGAGCAGTACTTC
.,many,TRBJ1-6,TRBV20-1,CSARVETVSPLHF,TGCAGTGCTAGAGTGGAGACGGTATCACCCCTCCACTTT
TRBD1,many,TRBJ1-6,TRBV5-1,CASSSGTENSPLHF,TGCGCCAGCAGCTCCGGGACAGAAAATTCACCCCTCCACTTT
.,many,TRBJ1-4,TRBV7-2,CASSLAGGPKLFF,TGTGCCAGCAGCTTAGCAGGGGGACCCAAACTGTTTTTT
TRBD1,.,TRBJ2-6,TRBV12-3/TRBV12-4,CASSLRGLGANVLTF,TGTGCCAGCAGTTTAAGGGGGCTGGGGGCCAACGTCCTGACTTTC
.,many,TRBJ1-1,TRBV20-1,CSARSLGRWNTEAFF,TGCAGTGCTAGATCCCTAGGCAGGTGGAACACTGAAGCTTTCTTT
.,many,TRBJ1-1,TRBV12-3/TRBV12-4,CAIKVGMNTEAFF,TGTGCCATTAAAGTGGGAATGAACACTGAAGCTTTCTTT
.,.,TRBJ2-1,TRBV7-9,CASSSPTGREQFF,TGTGCCAGCAGCTCCCCGACAGGTCGGGAGCAGTTCTTC
TRBD1,many,TRBJ1-1,TRBV30,CAWNRGQGVTEAFF,TGTGCCTGGAATAGGGGACAGGGGGTGACTGAAGCTTTCTTT
TRBD1,many,TRBJ2-1,TRBV7-2,CASSLVQGVYEQFF,TGTGCCAGCAGCTTAGTACAGGGGGTCTATGAGCAGTTCTTC
TRBD2,few,TRBJ2-3,TRBV29-1,CSVEGASGPGDTQYF,TGCAGCGTTGAAGGTGCTAGCGGGCCGGGAGATACGCAGTATTTT
.,.,TRBJ2-2,TRBV28,CASSPSGVGTGELFF,TGCGCCAGCAGTCCTTCAGGGGTTGGTACCGGGGAGCTGTTTTTT
TRBD1,few,TRBJ1-6,TRBV5-1,CASSLAITGGRYNSPLHF,TGCGCCAGCAGCTTGGCAATAACAGGGGGCCGGTATAATTCACCCCTCCACTTT
.,few,TRBJ1-2,TRBV12-3/TRBV12-4,CASSFRVPNYGYTF,TGTGCCAGCAGTTTCAGGGTCCCCAACTATGGCTACACCTTC
.,many,TRBJ1-1,TRBV12-5,CASGLGAHREMNTEAFF,TGTGCTAGTGGTTTGGGCGCCCACAGGGAAATGAACACTGAAGCTTTCTTT
.,many,TRBJ2-2,TRBV30,CAWRWGAGELFF,TGTGCCTGGAGATGGGGAGCCGGGGAGCTGTTTTTT
.,few,TRBJ2-7,TRBV6-1,CASSPGRRVSSEQYF,TGTGCCAGCAGTCCAGGGCGGAGGGTTTCCTCCGAGCAGTACTTC
.,many,TRBJ1-2,TRBV6-1,CASSFTGLSNYGYTF,TGTGCCAGCAGTTTTACGGGTCTGTCTAACTATGGCTACACCTTC